Shown below are 3 T cell receptor beta chains from a single sample sequenced in a study of early T cells in non-severe SARS-CoV-2 infection. TCRdb independently ran MiXCR on the 5' RACE reads; one entry per CDR3 protein. Of tens of thousands of distinct CDR3 sequences listed, around 15% are singletons. The sequenced sample was whole blood, obtained at baseline. All receptors derive from an adult who was a healthcare worker with PCR-confirmed SARS-CoV-2 infection or an uninfected control (not recorded which).

CDR3 amino acids: CASTGRETQYF. CDR3 DNA sequence: TGCGCCAGCACGGGGCGAGAGACCCAGTACTTC. The chain combines TRBV5-1 with TRBJ2-5; tentatively, D is TRBD1 or TRBD2 (5 bases each). CDR3 length equals 11 residues. Trimming took off 6 bases at V and 4 bases at J, with 7 bases between the two ends. Looked up from germline, CDR1 is SGHRS and CDR2 is YFSETQ. The full variable domain, completed using reference TRBV5-1 and TRBJ2-5, is KAGVTQTPRYLIKTRGQQVTLSCSPISGHRSVSWYQQTPGQGLQFLFEYFSETQRNKGNFPGRFSGRQFSNSRSEMNVSTLELGDSALYLCASTGRETQYFGPGTRLLVL.

This clonotype was observed a few times. The J gene is TRBJ2-1, the V gene TRBV7-8, with 7 bases that match TRBD1. Germline values: CDR1 SGHVS, CDR2 FQNEAQ. This CDR3 spans 16 amino acids. The J segment lost 7 bases and the V segment lost 5 bases, leaving 14 bases of the junction unmatched. Written as DNA, the CDR3 is TGTGCCAGCAGCATTGGTCCCGGGACAGCTTTTAATGAGCAGTTCTTC. Translation gives CASSIGPGTAFNEQFF. Using reference TRBV7-8 and TRBJ2-1 for the parts outside the CDR3, the full variable domain is GAGVSQSPRYKVAKRGQDVALRCDPISGHVSLFWYQQALGQGPEFLTYFQNEAQLDKSGLPSDRFFAERPEGSVSTLKIQRTQQEDSAVYLCASSIGPGTAFNEQFFGPGTRLTVL.

J is TRBJ2-2 and V is TRBV27; 9 nucleotides align to TRBD2. The CDR3 contains 17 residues. Germline V CDR1 and CDR2: MNHEY, SMNVEV (reference sequence). V gave up 8 bases and J gave up 2 bases; unmatched junction bases: 12. This CDR3 is CASSTPTSGRNTGELFF. CDR3 DNA: TGTGCCAGCTCTACCCCCACTAGCGGGCGTAACACCGGGGAGCTGTTTTTT.